Sequencing of this T cell receptor (beta chain) was carried out in a study of blood T cell repertoires in COVID-19. In the study overall: Sources were T cells, B-cell-depleted T cells, or PBMCs; the material itself was cDNA or gDNA.

Study processing details: Reference gene primer amplification gave estimated nucleated cell counts. The method was immunoSEQ multiplex PCR; TCRdb's version includes in-frame clones alone and lacks a portion of them. V, J and clone size derive from that table, while D and trimming were established from the DNA sequence. This table holds under 450,000 clones, 81% found once. Trimming took off 8 bases at V and 3 bases at J, with 8 bases between the two ends. This CDR3 is 11 amino acids long. CDR1 and CDR2 (germline): MNHEY, SVGAGI. The sample comprised peripheral blood. J is TRBJ2-7 and V is TRBV6-5; D is ambiguous. This clonotype was sampled from a human donor with acute or convalescent COVID-19. The donor label of this sample is uncertain. CDR3 protein: CASGRLYEQYF. The CDR3 DNA follows: TGTGCCAGCGGTAGACTCTACGAGCAGTACTTC.